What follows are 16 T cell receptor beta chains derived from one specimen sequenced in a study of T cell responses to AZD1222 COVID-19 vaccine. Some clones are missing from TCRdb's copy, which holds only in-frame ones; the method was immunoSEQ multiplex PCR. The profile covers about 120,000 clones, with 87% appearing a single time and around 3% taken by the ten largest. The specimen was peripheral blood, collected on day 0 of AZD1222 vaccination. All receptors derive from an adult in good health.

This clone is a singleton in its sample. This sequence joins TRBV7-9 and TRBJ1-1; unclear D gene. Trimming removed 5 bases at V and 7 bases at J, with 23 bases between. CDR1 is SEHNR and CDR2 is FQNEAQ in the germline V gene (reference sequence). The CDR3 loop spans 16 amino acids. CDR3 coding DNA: TGTGCCAGCAGCCGTGGGTTCTTTGGCGGCCGGGTTGAAGCTTTCTTT. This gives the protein CASSRGFFGGRVEAFF. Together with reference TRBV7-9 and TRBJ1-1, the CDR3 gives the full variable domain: DTGVSQNPRHKITKRGQNVTFRCDPISEHNRLYWYRQTLGQGPEFLTYFQNEAQLEKSRLLSDRFSAERPKGSFSTLEIQRTEQGDSAMYLCASSRGFFGGRVEAFFGQGTRLTVV.

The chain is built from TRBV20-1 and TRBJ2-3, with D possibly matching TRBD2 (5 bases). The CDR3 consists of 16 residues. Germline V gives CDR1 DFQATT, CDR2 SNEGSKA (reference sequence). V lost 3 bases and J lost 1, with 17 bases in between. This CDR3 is CSASGRPGRGTDTQYF. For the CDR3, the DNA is TGCAGTGCTAGTGGTAGGCCGGGGAGAGGCACAGATACGCAGTATTTT.

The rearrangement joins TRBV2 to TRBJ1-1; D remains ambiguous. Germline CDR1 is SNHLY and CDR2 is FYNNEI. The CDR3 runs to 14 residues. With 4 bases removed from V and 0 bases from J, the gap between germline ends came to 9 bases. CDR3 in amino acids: CASSAGILNTEAFF. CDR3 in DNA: TGTGCCAGCAGTGCCGGGATCCTGAACACTGAAGCTTTCTTT.

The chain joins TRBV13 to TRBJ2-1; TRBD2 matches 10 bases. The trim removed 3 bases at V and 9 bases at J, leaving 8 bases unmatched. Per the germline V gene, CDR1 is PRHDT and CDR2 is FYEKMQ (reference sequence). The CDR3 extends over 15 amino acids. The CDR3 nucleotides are TGTGCCAGCAGCTTTGTCGGGACTAGCGCATTTGAGCAGTTCTTC. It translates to CASSFVGTSAFEQFF.

CDR3 DNA: TGCAGTGCTAGTACGGGGCTGGAGCAGTACTTC. Encoded protein: CSASTGLEQYF. This chain uses TRBV20-1 with TRBJ2-7; D possibly matches TRBD1 or TRBD2 (5 bases each). V lost 3 bases and J 7 bases, leaving 10 bases between the germline ends. CDR1 is DFQATT and CDR2 is SNEGSKA in the germline V gene (reference sequence). The CDR3 spans 11 residues.

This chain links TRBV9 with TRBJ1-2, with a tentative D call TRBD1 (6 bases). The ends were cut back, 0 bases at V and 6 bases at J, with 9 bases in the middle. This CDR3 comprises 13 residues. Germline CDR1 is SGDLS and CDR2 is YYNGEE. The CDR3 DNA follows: TGTGCCAGCAGCGTAGGGGGACACAATGGCTACACCTTC. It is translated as CASSVGGHNGYTF.

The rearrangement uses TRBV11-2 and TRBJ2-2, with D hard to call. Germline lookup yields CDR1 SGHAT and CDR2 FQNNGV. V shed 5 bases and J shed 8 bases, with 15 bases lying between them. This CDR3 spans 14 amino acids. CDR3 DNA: TGTGCCAGCAGCCCCCGACTGGTTAGGGGGGAGCTGTTTTTT. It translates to CASSPRLVRGELFF. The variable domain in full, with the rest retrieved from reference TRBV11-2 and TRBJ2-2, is EAGVAQSPRYKIIEKRQSVAFWCNPISGHATLYWYQQILGQGPKLLIQFQNNGVVDDSQLPKDRFSAERLKGVDSTLKIQPAKLEDSAVYLCASSPRLVRGELFFGEGSRLTVL.

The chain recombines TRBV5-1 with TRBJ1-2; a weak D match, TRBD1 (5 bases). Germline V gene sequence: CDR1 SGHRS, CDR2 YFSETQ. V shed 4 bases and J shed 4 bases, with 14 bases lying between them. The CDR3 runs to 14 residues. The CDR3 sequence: CASSESSDSYGYTF. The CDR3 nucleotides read TGCGCCAGCAGCGAAAGCTCCGACAGCTATGGCTACACCTTC.

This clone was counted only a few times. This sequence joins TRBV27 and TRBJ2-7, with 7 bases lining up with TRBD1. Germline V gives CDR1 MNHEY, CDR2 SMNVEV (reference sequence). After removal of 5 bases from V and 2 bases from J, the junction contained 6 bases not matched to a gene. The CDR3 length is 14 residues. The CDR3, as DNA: TGTGCCAGCAGTCCCCGGACAGGACCCTACGAGCAGTACTTC. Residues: CASSPRTGPYEQYF.

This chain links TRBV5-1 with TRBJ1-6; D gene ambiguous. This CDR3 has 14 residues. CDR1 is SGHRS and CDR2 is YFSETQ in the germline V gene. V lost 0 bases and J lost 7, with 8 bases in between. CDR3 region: CASSLGGFNSPLHF. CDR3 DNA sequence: TGCGCCAGCAGCTTGGGAGGATTCAATTCACCCCTCCACTTT.

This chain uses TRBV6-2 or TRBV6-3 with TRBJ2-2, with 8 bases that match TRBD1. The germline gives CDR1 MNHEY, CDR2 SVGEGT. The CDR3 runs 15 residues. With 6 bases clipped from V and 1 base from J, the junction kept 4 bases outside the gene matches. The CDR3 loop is CASSTGTGNTGELFF. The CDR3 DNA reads TGTGCCAGCAGCACCGGGACAGGGAACACCGGGGAGCTGTTTTTT.

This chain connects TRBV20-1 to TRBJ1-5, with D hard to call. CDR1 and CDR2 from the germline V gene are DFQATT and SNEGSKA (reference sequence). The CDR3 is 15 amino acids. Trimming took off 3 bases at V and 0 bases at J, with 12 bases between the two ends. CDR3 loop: CSASGPGYSNQPQHF. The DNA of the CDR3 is TGCAGTGCTAGTGGGCCGGGGTATAGCAATCAGCCCCAGCATTTT.

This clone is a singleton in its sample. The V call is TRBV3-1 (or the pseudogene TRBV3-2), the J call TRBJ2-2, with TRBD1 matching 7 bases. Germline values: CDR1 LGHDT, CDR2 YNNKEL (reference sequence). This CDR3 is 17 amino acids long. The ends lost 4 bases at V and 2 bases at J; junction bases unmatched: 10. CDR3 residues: CASSPLRTGLNTGELFF. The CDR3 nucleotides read TGTGCCAGCAGCCCCTTAAGGACAGGACTTAACACCGGGGAGCTGTTTTTT.

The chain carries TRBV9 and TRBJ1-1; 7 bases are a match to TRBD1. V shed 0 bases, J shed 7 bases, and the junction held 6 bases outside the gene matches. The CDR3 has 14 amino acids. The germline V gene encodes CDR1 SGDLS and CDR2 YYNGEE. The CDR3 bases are TGTGCCAGCAGCGTAGACAGGGGCACAGATGAAGCTTTCTTT. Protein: CASSVDRGTDEAFF.

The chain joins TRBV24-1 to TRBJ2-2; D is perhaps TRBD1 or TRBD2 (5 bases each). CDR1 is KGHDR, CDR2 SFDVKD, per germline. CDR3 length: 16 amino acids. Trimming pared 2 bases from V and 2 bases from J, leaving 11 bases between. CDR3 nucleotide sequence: TGTGCCACCAGTGATTCACGGGACCGAAACACCGGGGAGCTGTTTTTT. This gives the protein CATSDSRDRNTGELFF.

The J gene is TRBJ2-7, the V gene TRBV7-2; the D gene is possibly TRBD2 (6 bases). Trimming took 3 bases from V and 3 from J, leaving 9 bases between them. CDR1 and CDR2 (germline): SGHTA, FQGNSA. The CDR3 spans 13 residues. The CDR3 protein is CASSFQEGYEQYF. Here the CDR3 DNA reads TGTGCCAGCAGCTTCCAGGAGGGCTACGAGCAGTACTTC.